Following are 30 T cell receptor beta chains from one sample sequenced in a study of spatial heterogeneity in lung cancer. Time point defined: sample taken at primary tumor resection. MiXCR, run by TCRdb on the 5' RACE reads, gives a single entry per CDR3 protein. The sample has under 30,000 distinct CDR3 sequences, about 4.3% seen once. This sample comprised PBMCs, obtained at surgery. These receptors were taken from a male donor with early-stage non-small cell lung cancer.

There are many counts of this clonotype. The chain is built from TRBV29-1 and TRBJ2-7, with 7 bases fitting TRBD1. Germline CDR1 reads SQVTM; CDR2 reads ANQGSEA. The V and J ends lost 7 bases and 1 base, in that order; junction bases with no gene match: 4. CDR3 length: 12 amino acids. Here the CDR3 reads CSAGTDSYEQYF. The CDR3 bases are TGCAGCGCCGGGACAGATTCCTACGAGCAGTACTTC.

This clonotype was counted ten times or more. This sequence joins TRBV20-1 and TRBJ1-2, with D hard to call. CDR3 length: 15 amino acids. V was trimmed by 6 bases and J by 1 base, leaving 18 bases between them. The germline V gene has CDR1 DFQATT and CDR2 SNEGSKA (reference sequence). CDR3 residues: CSALPRGWGNYGYTF. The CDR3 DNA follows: TGCAGTGCCCTACCACGGGGATGGGGTAACTATGGCTACACCTTC.

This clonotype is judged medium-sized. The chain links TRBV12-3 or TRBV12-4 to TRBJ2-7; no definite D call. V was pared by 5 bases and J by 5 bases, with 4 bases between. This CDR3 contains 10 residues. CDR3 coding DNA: TGTGCCAGCAGTCCTCACGAGCAGTACTTC. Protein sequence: CASSPHEQYF.

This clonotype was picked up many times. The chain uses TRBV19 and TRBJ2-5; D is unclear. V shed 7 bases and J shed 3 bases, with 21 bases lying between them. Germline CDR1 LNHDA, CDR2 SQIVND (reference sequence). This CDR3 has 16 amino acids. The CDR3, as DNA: TGTGCCAGTACCGTAAATCCAACGCGAATAAAAGAGACCCAGTACTTC. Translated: CASTVNPTRIKETQYF.

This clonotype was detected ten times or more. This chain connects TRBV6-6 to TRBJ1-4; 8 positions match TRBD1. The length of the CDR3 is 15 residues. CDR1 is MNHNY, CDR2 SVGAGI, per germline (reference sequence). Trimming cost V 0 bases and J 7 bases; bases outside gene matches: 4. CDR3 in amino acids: CASSYSAQGAEKLFF. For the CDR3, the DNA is TGTGCCAGCAGTTACTCGGCCCAGGGGGCTGAAAAACTGTTTTTT.

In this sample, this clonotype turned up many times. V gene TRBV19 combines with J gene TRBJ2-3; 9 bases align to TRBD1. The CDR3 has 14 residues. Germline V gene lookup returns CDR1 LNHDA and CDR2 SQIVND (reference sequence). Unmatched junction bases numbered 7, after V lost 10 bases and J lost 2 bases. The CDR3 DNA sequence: TGTGCCACTGCCGGGACAGGGACCACAGATACGCAGTATTTT. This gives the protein CATAGTGTTDTQYF.

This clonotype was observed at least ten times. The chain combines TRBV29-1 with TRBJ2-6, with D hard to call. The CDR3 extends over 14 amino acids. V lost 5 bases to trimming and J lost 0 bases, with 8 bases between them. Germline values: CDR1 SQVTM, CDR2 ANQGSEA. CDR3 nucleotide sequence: TGCAGCGTTATGGTGACCTCTGGGGCCAACGTCCTGACTTTC. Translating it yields CSVMVTSGANVLTF. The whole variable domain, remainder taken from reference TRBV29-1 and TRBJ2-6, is SAVISQKPSRDICQRGTSLTIQCQVDSQVTMMFWYRQQPGQSLTLIATANQGSEATYESGFVIDKFPISRPNLTFSTLTVSNMSPEDSSIYLCSVMVTSGANVLTFGAGSRLTVL.

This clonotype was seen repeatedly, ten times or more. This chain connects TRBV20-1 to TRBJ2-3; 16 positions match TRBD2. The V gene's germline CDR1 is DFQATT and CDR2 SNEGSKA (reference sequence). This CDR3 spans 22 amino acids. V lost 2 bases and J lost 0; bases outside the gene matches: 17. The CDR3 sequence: CSARNPGTSGGAKHTSTDTQYF. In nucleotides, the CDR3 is TGCAGTGCTAGAAACCCCGGGACTAGCGGGGGGGCCAAACACACTAGCACAGATACGCAGTATTTT.

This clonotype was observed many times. The CDR3 DNA reads TGCGCCAGCAGCACAGGACAGATCCACACTGAAGCTTTCTTT. It is translated as CASSTGQIHTEAFF. The chain employs TRBV5-1 and TRBJ1-1, with a tentative D call TRBD1 (6 bases). In germline, CDR1 is SGHRS, CDR2 YFSETQ. V lost 4 bases to trimming and J lost 3 bases, with 13 bases between them. The CDR3 extends over 14 amino acids.

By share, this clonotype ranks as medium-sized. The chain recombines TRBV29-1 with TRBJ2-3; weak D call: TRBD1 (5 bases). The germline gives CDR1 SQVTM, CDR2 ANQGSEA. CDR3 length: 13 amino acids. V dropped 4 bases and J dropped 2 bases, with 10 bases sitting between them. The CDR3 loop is CSVGSRATDTQYF. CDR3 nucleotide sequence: TGCAGCGTTGGGTCCAGGGCCACAGATACGCAGTATTTT.

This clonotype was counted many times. The CDR3 nucleotides read TGTGCCAGCAGTTACCTCGGGGAGCAGTTCTTC. Protein: CASSYLGEQFF. The chain is built from TRBV6-2 or TRBV6-3 and TRBJ2-1, with D uncertain. V lost 2 bases to trimming and J lost 10 bases, with 6 bases between them. This CDR3 region has 11 residues. Germline assignment: CDR1 MNHEY and CDR2 SVGEGT.

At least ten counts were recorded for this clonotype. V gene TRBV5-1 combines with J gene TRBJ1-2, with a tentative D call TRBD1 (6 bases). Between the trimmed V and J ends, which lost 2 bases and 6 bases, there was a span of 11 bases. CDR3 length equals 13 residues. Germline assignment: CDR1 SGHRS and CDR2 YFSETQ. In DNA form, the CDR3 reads TGCGCCAGCAGCTTCCAGGGGCGAGATGGCTACACCTTC. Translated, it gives CASSFQGRDGYTF.

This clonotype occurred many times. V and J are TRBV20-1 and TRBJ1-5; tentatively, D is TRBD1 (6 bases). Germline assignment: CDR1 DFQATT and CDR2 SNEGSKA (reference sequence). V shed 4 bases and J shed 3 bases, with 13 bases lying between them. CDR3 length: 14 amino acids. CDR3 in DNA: TGCAGTGCTATTGGGGGGCTCCACAATCAGCCCCAGCATTTT. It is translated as CSAIGGLHNQPQHF.

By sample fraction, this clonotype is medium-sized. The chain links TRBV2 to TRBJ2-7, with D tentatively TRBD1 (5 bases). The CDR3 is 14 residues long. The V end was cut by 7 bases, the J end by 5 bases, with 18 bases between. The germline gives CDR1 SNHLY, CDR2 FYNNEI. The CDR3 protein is CASNVRAGMNEQYF. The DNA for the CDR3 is TGTGCCAGCAATGTCAGGGCAGGGATGAACGAGCAGTACTTC.

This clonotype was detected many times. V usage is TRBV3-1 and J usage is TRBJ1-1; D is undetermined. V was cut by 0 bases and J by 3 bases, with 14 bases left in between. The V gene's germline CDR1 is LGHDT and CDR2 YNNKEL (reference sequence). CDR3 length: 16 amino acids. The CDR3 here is CASSQESAGGHTEAFF. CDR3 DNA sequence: TGTGCCAGCAGCCAAGAATCCGCAGGCGGACACACTGAAGCTTTCTTT.

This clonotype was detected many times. The CDR3 loop is CASSPPIGGVNEQFF. CDR3 nucleotides: TGCGCCAGCAGCCCCCCTATTGGGGGGGTGAATGAGCAGTTCTTC. The V and J genes are TRBV5-1 and TRBJ2-1, with TRBD2 matching 7 bases. The CDR3 loop spans 15 amino acids. Germline trimming cut 4 bases from V and 7 bases from J; bases unmatched to any gene: 11. Germline lookup yields CDR1 SGHRS and CDR2 YFSETQ.

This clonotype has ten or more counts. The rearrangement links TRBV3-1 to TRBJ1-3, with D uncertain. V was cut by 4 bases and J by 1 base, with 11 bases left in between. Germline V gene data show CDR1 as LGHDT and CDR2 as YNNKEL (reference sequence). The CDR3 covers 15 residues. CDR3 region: CASSPLRISGNTIYF. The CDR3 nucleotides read TGTGCCAGCAGCCCACTACGGATTTCTGGAAACACCATATATTTT.

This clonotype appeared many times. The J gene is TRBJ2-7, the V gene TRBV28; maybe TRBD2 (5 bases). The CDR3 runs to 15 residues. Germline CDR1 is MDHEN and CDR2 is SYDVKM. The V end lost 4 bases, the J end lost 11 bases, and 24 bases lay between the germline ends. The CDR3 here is CASSSSGSGLWTKYF. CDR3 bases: TGTGCCAGCAGTTCCTCGGGATCTGGGCTTTGGACGAAGTACTTC.

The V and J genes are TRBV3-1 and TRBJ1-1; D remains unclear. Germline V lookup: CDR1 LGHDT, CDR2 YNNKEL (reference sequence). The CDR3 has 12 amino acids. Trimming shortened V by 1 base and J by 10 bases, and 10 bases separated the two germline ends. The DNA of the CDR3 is TGTGCCAGCAGCCAAGCCTTTGGCACAGCTTTCTTT. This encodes CASSQAFGTAFF.

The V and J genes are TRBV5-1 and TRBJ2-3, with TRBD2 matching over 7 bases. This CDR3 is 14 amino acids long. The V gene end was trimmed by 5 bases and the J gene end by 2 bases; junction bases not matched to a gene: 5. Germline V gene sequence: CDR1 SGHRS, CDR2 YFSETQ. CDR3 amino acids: CASRFTSDTDTQYF. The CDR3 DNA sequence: TGCGCCAGCAGATTTACTAGCGACACAGATACGCAGTATTTT. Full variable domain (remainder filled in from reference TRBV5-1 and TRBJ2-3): KAGVTQTPRYLIKTRGQQVTLSCSPISGHRSVSWYQQTPGQGLQFLFEYFSETQRNKGNFPGRFSGRQFSNSRSEMNVSTLELGDSALYLCASRFTSDTDTQYFGPGTRLTVL.

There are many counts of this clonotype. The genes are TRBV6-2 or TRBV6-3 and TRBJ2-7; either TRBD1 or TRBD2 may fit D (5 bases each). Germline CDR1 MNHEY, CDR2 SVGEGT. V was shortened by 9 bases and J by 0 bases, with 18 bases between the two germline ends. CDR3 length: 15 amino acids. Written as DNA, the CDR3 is TGTGCCAGTCGTACCGGGACGGGGAACTCCTACGAGCAGTACTTC. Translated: CASRTGTGNSYEQYF.

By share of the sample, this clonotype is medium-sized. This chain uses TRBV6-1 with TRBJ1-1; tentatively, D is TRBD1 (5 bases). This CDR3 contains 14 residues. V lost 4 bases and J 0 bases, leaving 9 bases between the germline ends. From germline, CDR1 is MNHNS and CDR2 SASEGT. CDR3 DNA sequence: TGTGCCAGCAGTGTCAGGGTTATGAACACTGAAGCTTTCTTT. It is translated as CASSVRVMNTEAFF.

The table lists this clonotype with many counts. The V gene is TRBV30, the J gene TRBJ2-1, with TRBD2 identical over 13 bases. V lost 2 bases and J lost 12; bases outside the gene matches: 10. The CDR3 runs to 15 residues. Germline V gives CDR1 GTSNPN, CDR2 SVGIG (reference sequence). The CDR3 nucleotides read TGTGCCTGGAGTCCACTAGCGGGAGGGATTACAGGGCAGTTCTTC. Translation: CAWSPLAGGITGQFF. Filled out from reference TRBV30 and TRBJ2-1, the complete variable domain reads SQTIHQWPATLVQPVGSPLSLECTVEGTSNPNLYWYRQAAGRGLQLLFYSVGIGQISSEVPQNLSASRPQDRQFILSSKKLLLSDSGFYLCAWSPLAGGITGQFFGPGTRLTVL.

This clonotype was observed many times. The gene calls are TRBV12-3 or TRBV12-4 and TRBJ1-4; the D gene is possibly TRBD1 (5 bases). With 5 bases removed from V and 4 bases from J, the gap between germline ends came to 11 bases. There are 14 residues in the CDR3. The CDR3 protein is CASSAGSLNEKLFF. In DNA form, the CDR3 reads TGTGCCAGCAGTGCAGGGTCACTTAATGAAAAACTGTTTTTT.

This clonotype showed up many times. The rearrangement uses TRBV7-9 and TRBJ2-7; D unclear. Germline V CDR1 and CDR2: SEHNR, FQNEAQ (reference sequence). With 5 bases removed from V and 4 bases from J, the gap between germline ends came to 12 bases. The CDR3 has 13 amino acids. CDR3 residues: CASSPGPSYEQYF. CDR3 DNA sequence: TGTGCCAGCAGCCCAGGACCGTCTTACGAGCAGTACTTC.

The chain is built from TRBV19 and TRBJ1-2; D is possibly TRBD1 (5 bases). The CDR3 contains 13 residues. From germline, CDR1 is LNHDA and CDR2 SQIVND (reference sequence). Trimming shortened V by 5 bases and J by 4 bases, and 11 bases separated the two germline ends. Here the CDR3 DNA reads TGTGCCAGTAGTGAGACAGCCAGCTATGGCTACACCTTC. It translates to CASSETASYGYTF.

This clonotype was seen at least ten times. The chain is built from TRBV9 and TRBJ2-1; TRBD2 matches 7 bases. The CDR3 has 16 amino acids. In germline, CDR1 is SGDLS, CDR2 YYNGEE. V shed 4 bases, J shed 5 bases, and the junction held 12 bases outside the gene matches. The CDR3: CASSPRGEGGNNEQFF. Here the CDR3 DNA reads TGTGCCAGCAGCCCTCGGGGGGAGGGAGGTAACAATGAGCAGTTCTTC.

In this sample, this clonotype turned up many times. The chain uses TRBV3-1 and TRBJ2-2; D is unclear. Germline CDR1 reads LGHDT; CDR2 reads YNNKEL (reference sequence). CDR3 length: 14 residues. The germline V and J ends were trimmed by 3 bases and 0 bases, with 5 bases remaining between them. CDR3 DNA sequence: TGTGCCAGCAGCCAGGGCACGAACACCGGGGAGCTGTTTTTT. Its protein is CASSQGTNTGELFF.

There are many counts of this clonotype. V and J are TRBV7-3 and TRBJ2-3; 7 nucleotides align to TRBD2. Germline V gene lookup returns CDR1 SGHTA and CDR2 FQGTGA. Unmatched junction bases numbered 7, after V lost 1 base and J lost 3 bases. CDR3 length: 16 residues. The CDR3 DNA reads TGTGCCAGCAGCTTAAGAATGGGGGGGACTACAGATACGCAGTATTTT. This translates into CASSLRMGGTTDTQYF.

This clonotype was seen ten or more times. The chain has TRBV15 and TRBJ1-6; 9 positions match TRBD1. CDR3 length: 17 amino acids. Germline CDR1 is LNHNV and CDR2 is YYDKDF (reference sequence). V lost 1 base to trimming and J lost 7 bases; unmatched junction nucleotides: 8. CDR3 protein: CATSRGGQGLANSPLHF. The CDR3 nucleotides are TGTGCCACCAGCAGAGGGGGACAGGGATTAGCGAATTCACCCCTCCACTTT.